A selection of T cell receptor beta chains follows, all from one sample in a study of T cell responses to AZD1222 COVID-19 vaccine. Generated by immunoSEQ multiplex PCR, the TCRdb table keeps only in-frame clones and is missing some. The data show over 150,000 clones, about 90% seen once. The source material was peripheral blood, sampled on day 0 of MenACWY control vaccination. The receptors originated from an adult in good health. CDR3s leave out the opening cysteine and the closing phenylalanine or tryptophan. A D gene is named only where the DNA matches it firmly.

d_call j_call v_call cdr3_length cdr3_aa
TRBD1 TRBJ2-5 TRBV30 11 AFASQGPETQY
TRBD1 TRBJ1-2 TRBV27 12 ASTPGQGGRGYT
. TRBJ1-3 TRBV11-3 14 ASSSRGGRSGNTIY
. TRBJ2-7 TRBV2 14 ASSEFGRTTAYEQY
TRBD1 TRBJ2-1 TRBV19 12 ASSPGQGQSEQF
. TRBJ2-3 TRBV11-2 14 ASSLDVTFSTDTQY
TRBD1 TRBJ1-3 TRBV4-3 14 ASSQGDRGQGNTIY
. TRBJ1-2 TRBV30 13 AWSVMKGTNYGYT
TRBD2 TRBJ2-7 TRBV29-1 11 SARTSGSYEQY
TRBD1 TRBJ1-6 TRBV5-1 14 ASSRDNPLTGPPLH